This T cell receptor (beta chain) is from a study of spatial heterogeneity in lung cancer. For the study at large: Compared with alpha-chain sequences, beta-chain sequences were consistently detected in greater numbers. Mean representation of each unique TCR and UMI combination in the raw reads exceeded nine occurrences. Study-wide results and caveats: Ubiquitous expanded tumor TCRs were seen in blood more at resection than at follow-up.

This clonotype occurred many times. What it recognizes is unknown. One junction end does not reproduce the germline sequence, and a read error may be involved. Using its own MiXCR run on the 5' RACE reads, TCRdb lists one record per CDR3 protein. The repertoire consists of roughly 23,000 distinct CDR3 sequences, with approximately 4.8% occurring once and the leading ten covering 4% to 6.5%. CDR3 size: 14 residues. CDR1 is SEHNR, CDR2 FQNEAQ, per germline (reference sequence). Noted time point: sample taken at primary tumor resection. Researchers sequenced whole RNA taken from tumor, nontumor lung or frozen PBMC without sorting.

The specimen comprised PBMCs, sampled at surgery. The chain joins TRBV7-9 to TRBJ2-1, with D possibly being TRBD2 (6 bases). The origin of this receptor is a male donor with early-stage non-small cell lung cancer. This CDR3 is CASRLAGGKNEQFF. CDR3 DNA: TGTGCCAGCAGGTTAGCAGGCGGGAAGAATGAGCAGTTCTTC.